Presented here are 17 T cell receptor beta chains from one specimen sequenced in a study of blood T cell repertoires in COVID-19. The data were produced by immunoSEQ multiplex PCR, yet TCRdb's version contains in-frame clones alone and is incomplete. The table has over 350,000 clones, 88% seen once; the top ten hold more than 1%. The sequenced sample was PBMCs or T cells enriched from blood (not recorded which). The receptors derive from a woman aged 18-29 years who had recovered from COVID-19.

V and J are TRBV18 and TRBJ2-3; D ambiguous. Per the germline V gene, CDR1 is KGHSH and CDR2 is LQKENI. V lost 3 bases, J lost 2 bases, and 12 bases lay in between. The CDR3 is made up of 15 amino acids. The CDR3 reads CASSPSAVVTDTQYF. The CDR3 nucleotides are TGTGCCAGCTCACCTTCCGCCGTAGTCACAGATACGCAGTATTTT.

The chain joins TRBV5-1 to TRBJ1-4, with a weak D call TRBD1 (5 bases). The germline V gene encodes CDR1 SGHRS and CDR2 YFSETQ. The CDR3 has 15 amino acids. V shed 4 bases and J shed 7 bases, with 17 bases lying between them. As DNA, the CDR3 is TGCGCCAGCAGCCCGCAAAGGAGGGGCGGTGAAAAACTGTTTTTT. Encoded protein: CASSPQRRGGEKLFF.

The chain joins TRBV10-3 to TRBJ1-1; D call uncertain. Trimming removed 6 bases at V and 1 base at J, with 9 bases between. There are 13 residues in the CDR3. Looked up from germline, CDR1 is ENHRY and CDR2 is SYGVKD. CDR3 residues: CAISLGTNTEAFF. In nucleotides, the CDR3 is TGTGCCATCAGCCTAGGTACGAACACTGAAGCTTTCTTT.

The chain is built from TRBV5-1 and TRBJ2-1; 8 bases align to TRBD1. This CDR3 region has 15 residues. Germline V gene lookup returns CDR1 SGHRS and CDR2 YFSETQ. The junction had 9 bases not matched to a gene; V was cut back by 4 bases and J by 6 bases. As DNA, the CDR3 is TGCGCCAGCAGCCAGACAGGGGAGATTTCCAATGAGCAGTTCTTC. Translating it yields CASSQTGEISNEQFF. The variable domain in full, completed from reference TRBV5-1 and TRBJ2-1, reads KAGVTQTPRYLIKTRGQQVTLSCSPISGHRSVSWYQQTPGQGLQFLFEYFSETQRNKGNFPGRFSGRQFSNSRSEMNVSTLELGDSALYLCASSQTGEISNEQFFGPGTRLTVL.

The CDR3: CAISGGTGTSTDTQYF. CDR3 sequence (DNA): TGTGCCATCAGTGGTGGGACAGGAACTAGCACAGATACGCAGTATTTT. The chain couples TRBV10-3 to TRBJ2-3; 8 positions match TRBD1. This CDR3 is built from 16 residues. The V and J ends lost 4 bases and 0 bases, in that order; junction bases with no gene match: 6. CDR1 ENHRY and CDR2 SYGVKD come from the germline V gene.

The rearrangement uses TRBV4-1 and TRBJ2-7; D gene uncertain. Between the trimmed V and J ends, which lost 0 bases and 2 bases, there was a span of 8 bases. The CDR3 extends over 14 amino acids. Per germline, CDR1 MGHRA and CDR2 YSYEKL. This CDR3 is CASSQDQVAYEQYF. The CDR3 region has the DNA TGCGCCAGCAGCCAAGACCAAGTAGCCTACGAGCAGTACTTC.

J is TRBJ2-7 and V is TRBV27; 10 positions match TRBD1. V lost 5 bases and J lost 4; bases outside the gene matches: 5. The CDR3 extends over 14 amino acids. Germline lookup yields CDR1 MNHEY and CDR2 SMNVEV (reference sequence). Here the CDR3 reads CASSMGQGTYEQYF. The DNA of the CDR3 is TGTGCCAGCAGTATGGGACAGGGGACATACGAGCAGTACTTC.

The chain has TRBV11-2 and TRBJ2-2; 8 bases map to TRBD2. Germline V lookup: CDR1 SGHAT, CDR2 FQNNGV. The ends lost 5 bases at V and 6 bases at J; junction bases unmatched: 11. The CDR3 totals 16 residues. CDR3 coding DNA: TGTGCCAGCAGCGATCTCGGACGGGGGGGCCCCGGGGAGCTGTTTTTT. Translated: CASSDLGRGGPGELFF.

This sequence joins TRBV7-2 and TRBJ2-7; possibly TRBD1 for D (5 bases). Germline V gives CDR1 SGHTA, CDR2 FQGNSA. The CDR3 totals 14 residues. The ends were cut back, 1 base at V and 2 bases at J, with 9 bases in the middle. CDR3 nucleotide sequence: TGTGCCAGCAGCTTAGTACAGGCCGCCTACGAGCAGTACTTC. Translated, it gives CASSLVQAAYEQYF.

The chain has TRBV7-2 and TRBJ1-5; D gene unclear. The CDR3 extends over 14 amino acids. Between the trimmed V and J ends, which lost 5 bases and 3 bases, there was a span of 11 bases. Germline loops: CDR1 SGHTA, CDR2 FQGNSA. The CDR3 sequence is CASSLPRVNQPQHF. CDR3 nucleotides: TGTGCCAGCAGCCTGCCTCGGGTCAATCAGCCCCAGCATTTT.

The gene calls are TRBV20-1 and TRBJ1-5; D is uncertain. V was cut by 3 bases and J by 3 bases, with 6 bases left in between. Looked up from germline, CDR1 is DFQATT and CDR2 is SNEGSKA (reference sequence). This CDR3 is 12 amino acids long. CDR3 sequence: CSASYTNQPQHF. As DNA, the CDR3 is TGCAGTGCTAGTTACACCAATCAGCCCCAGCATTTT.

The chain is built from TRBV10-1 and TRBJ1-5; a weak D match, TRBD1 (5 bases). The CDR3 contains 17 residues. Per the germline V gene, CDR1 is WNHNN and CDR2 is SYGVQD (reference sequence). The V gene lost 2 bases and the J gene lost 3 bases, with 17 bases spanning the gap. The CDR3 DNA reads TGCGCCAGCAGTGAGAGGGAGGACGGCAGGGCCAATCAGCCCCAGCATTTT. Protein: CASSEREDGRANQPQHF.

The CDR3 DNA reads as TGTGCCAGCAGCTTAGTAACAGGGGCTAGCAATCAGCCCCAGCATTTT. This translates into CASSLVTGASNQPQHF. V is TRBV7-2 and J is TRBJ1-5, with 7 bases that match TRBD1. Germline V gene lookup returns CDR1 SGHTA and CDR2 FQGNSA. This CDR3 region has 16 residues. Trimming cost V 1 base and J 0 bases; bases outside gene matches: 3.

The chain couples TRBV3-1 (or the pseudogene TRBV3-2) to TRBJ1-2, with D uncertain. CDR3 length equals 12 residues. The germline CDR1 and CDR2 sequences are LGHDT and YNNKEL (reference sequence). The V and J ends lost 0 bases and 4 bases respectively, with 3 bases between them. The CDR3 region is CASSQDSYGYTF. CDR3 DNA sequence: TGTGCCAGCAGCCAAGACAGCTATGGCTACACCTTC.

This clone was seen more than once but under ten times. V and J are TRBV5-1 and TRBJ1-1, with 8 bases fitting TRBD1. The germline V gene has CDR1 SGHRS and CDR2 YFSETQ. The V segment lost 2 bases and the J segment 8 bases; nucleotides outside the gene matches: 8. The CDR3 loop spans 14 amino acids. The CDR3 protein is CASSFGDRTSEAFF. CDR3 bases: TGCGCCAGCAGCTTCGGGGACAGGACTTCCGAAGCTTTCTTT. The whole variable domain, filled in from reference TRBV5-1 and TRBJ1-1, reads KAGVTQTPRYLIKTRGQQVTLSCSPISGHRSVSWYQQTPGQGLQFLFEYFSETQRNKGNFPGRFSGRQFSNSRSEMNVSTLELGDSALYLCASSFGDRTSEAFFGQGTRLTVV.

The chain joins TRBV5-6 to TRBJ1-3; D remains unclear. CDR1 and CDR2 from the germline V gene are SGHDT and YYEEEE. The CDR3 has 17 residues. V shed 4 bases and J shed 0 bases, with 17 bases lying between them. The DNA for the CDR3 is TGTGCCAGCAGCCCCGGGGAGACATACTCCTCTGGAAACACCATATATTTT. This gives the protein CASSPGETYSSGNTIYF. Filled out from reference TRBV5-6 and TRBJ1-3, the complete variable domain reads DAGVTQSPTHLIKTRGQQVTLRCSPKSGHDTVSWYQQALGQGPQFIFQYYEEEERQRGNFPDRFSGHQFPNYSSELNVNALLLGDSALYLCASSPGETYSSGNTIYFGEGSWLTVV.

V is TRBV12-3 or TRBV12-4 and J is TRBJ1-2; D remains unclear. The length of the CDR3 is 13 residues. The V and J ends lost 1 base and 7 bases respectively, with 10 bases between them. The CDR3 nucleotides read TGTGCCAGCAGTTTAGTTTCGGGAGTTGGCTACACCTTC. It specifies CASSLVSGVGYTF.